The 8 T cell receptor beta chains below were found in one sample sequenced in a study of regulatory T cells in long-lasting Graves disease. As for time point: persistent/refractory GD, antithyroid drugs over 5 years with positive TRAb. There was RNA extracted from PBMCs, and the TCR library was made from it. With iRepertoire HTBI primers and Arm-PCR of CDR3 regions, TCR beta libraries were built. Using its own MiXCR run on the multiplex PCR reads, TCRdb lists one record per CDR3 protein. The sample includes over 450,000 distinct CDR3 sequences, roughly 21% seen only once; the top ten take 6.5% to 9%. Sequences were derived from peripheral blood mononuclear cells (PBMCs), sampled when the disease was refractory, from a patient treated with antithyroid drugs. The source of these receptors is a female donor with Graves disease.

V usage is TRBV25-1 and J usage is TRBJ1-3, with unresolved D. This CDR3 has 12 amino acids. The V and J ends lost 4 bases and 7 bases respectively, with 8 bases between them. The germline gives CDR1 MGHDK, CDR2 SYGVNS. The DNA for the CDR3 is TGTGCCAGCAGTGGGCGAAGGAACACCATATATTTT. It yields the protein CASSGRRNTIYF.

The genes are TRBV28 and TRBJ2-1, with 8 bases fitting TRBD2. Germline CDR1 MDHEN, CDR2 SYDVKM. The length of the CDR3 is 16 residues. With V trimmed by 5 bases and J by 0 bases, 6 bases remained unmatched. Here the CDR3 DNA reads TGTGCCAGCAGTCAACTAGCGGCTAGCTCCTACAATGAGCAGTTCTTC. It yields the protein CASSQLAASSYNEQFF.

This clonotype was seen a handful of times. Because it lacks the conserved phenylalanine or tryptophan at the end, this CDR3 is likely a read error. V usage is TRBV7-2 and J usage is TRBJ2-5, with D perhaps matching TRBD2 (6 bases). The germline V gene encodes CDR1 SGHTA and CDR2 FQGNSA. V was shortened by 5 bases and J by 3 bases, with 10 bases between the two germline ends. CDR3 length equals 13 residues. CDR3 region: CASSKAGEETQYL. The CDR3 nucleotides read TGTGCCAGCAGCAAAGCGGGTGAAGAGACCCAGTACCTC.

To note about this clonotype: At one end, the junction sequence differs from germline, possibly due to a read error. The gene calls are TRBV9 and TRBJ2-5, with D perhaps TRBD1 (6 bases). The CDR3 totals 14 residues. Germline V gene lookup returns CDR1 SGDLS and CDR2 YYNGEE. The CDR3 spells CTSSPYGQQETQYF. The CDR3 DNA reads TGTACCAGCAGCCCCTACGGACAGCAAGAGACCCAGTACTTC.

This clonotype has only a few counts. This chain uses TRBV19 with TRBJ1-2; 7 nucleotides line up with TRBD1. The CDR3 has 15 residues. Germline assignment: CDR1 LNHDA and CDR2 SQIVND (reference sequence). V gave up 3 bases and J gave up 0 bases; unmatched junction bases: 4. CDR3: CASSITGVANYGYTF. CDR3 DNA: TGTGCCAGTAGTATTACAGGGGTTGCTAACTATGGCTACACCTTC.

At least ten counts were recorded for this clonotype. This chain links TRBV2 with TRBJ2-5; D might be TRBD1 (6 bases). There are 14 residues in the CDR3. Germline values: CDR1 SNHLY, CDR2 FYNNEI. Deletions cut 0 bases from V and 3 bases from J, with 8 bases between. CDR3 DNA sequence: TGTGCCAGCAGTGAAGCAGAGGGGGAAGAGACCCAGTACTTC. Its translation is CASSEAEGEETQYF.

This clonotype was counted between two and nine times. V gene TRBV6-2 or TRBV6-3 combines with J gene TRBJ2-7, with TRBD1 matching over 8 bases. Germline CDR1 is MNHEY and CDR2 is SVGEGT. J lost 2 bases, V lost 11 bases, and 8 bases had no gene match. The CDR3 has 13 residues. CDR3 loop: CAESTGVAYEQYF. The CDR3 coding sequence is TGTGCCGAGTCGACAGGGGTTGCCTACGAGCAGTACTTC.

Comments on this clonotype: The germline gene is not matched at one end of the junction; a read error may be the cause. This chain links TRBV12-3 or TRBV12-4 with TRBJ1-5; TRBD1 matches at 12 bases. The CDR3 loop spans 18 amino acids. The CDR3 loop is CAGSSGTGGPGGNQPQHF. In nucleotides, the CDR3 is TGTGCCGGCAGCTCCGGGACAGGGGGCCCGGGGGGCAATCAGCCCCAGCATTTT.